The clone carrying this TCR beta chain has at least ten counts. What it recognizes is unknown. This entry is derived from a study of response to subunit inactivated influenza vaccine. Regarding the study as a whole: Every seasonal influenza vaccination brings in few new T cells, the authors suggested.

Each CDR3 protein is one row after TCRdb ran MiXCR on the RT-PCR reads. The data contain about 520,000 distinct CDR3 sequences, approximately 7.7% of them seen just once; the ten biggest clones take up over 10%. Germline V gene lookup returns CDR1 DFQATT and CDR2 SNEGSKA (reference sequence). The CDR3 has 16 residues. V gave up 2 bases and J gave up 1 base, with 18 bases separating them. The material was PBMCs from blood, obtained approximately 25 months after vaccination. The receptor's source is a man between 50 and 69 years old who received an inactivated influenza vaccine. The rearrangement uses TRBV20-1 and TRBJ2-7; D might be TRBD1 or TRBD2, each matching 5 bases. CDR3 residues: CSARPLRTGASYEQYF. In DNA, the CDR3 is TGCAGTGCTAGACCATTACGAACCGGGGCGTCCTACGAGCAGTACTTC.